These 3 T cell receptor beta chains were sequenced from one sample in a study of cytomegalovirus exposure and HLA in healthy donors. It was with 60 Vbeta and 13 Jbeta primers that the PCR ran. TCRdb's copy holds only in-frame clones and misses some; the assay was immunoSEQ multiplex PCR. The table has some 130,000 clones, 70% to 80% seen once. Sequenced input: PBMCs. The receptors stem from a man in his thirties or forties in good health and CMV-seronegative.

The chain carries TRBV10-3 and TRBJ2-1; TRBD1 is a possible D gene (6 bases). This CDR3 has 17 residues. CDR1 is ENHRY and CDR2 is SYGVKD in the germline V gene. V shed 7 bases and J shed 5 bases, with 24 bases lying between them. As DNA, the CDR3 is TGTGCCATCACTCAAGGGGGACGTTACGGGCCAAACAATGAGCAGTTCTTC. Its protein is CAITQGGRYGPNNEQFF.

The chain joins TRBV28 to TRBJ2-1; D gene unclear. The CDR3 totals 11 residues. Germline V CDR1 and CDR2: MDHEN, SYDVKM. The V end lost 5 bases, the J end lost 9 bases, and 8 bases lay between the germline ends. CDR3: CASSLISEQFF. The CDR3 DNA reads TGTGCCAGCAGTCTAATAAGTGAGCAGTTCTTC.

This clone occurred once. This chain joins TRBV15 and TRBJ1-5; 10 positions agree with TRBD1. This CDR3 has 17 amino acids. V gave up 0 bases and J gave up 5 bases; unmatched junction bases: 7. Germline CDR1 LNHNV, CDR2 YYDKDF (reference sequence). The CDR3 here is CATSRDEGQGRYQPQHF. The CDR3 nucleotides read TGTGCCACCAGCAGAGATGAGGGACAGGGGAGGTATCAGCCCCAGCATTTT.